This TCR beta chain was observed in a study of blood T cells in healthy people across ages. It was with a sample-barcoded 5' primer and a J-beta primer mix that a second PCR of roughly 6 to 11 cycles was run. One entry per CDR3 protein, called by TCRdb with MiXCR from the 5' RACE reads. The data hold 700,000 to 1,000,000 distinct CDR3 sequences, with around 42% observed a single time. Sample donors were healthy Caucasian individuals that came from Russia, aged about 6 to 95. RNA extraction gave at least 5 micrograms of total RNA per sample. This clonotype turned up a few times. CDR1 is SQVTM, CDR2 ANQGSEA, per germline. The CDR3 contains 15 residues. The germline V and J ends were trimmed by 0 bases and 2 bases, with 13 bases remaining between them.

This TCR was recovered from a man in his sixties in good health. The sequenced material came from blood. This rearrangement joins TRBV29-1 to TRBJ1-2; D call uncertain. CDR3 amino acids: CSVEDHEGPNYGYTF. The CDR3, as DNA: TGCAGCGTTGAAGATCATGAGGGCCCGAACTATGGCTACACCTTC.